One and the same sample provided the 31 T cell receptor beta chains below, sequenced in a study of blood T cell repertoires in COVID-19. Produced via immunoSEQ multiplex PCR; TCRdb's table is partial and in-frame only. The data show roughly 110,000 clones, with around 75% seen just once and around 0.92% held by the top ten. The sample taken for sequencing was peripheral blood. The receptors were sampled from a human donor with acute or convalescent COVID-19. The donor label of this sample is uncertain.

This clone was seen a handful of times. The CDR3 bases are TGCGCCAGCAGCCAGAGGGGGACAGGCTTTGGAAACACTGAAGCTTTCTTT. Translation: CASSQRGTGFGNTEAFF. The chain recombines TRBV4-1 with TRBJ1-1; 8 bases line up with TRBD1. Germline V gives CDR1 MGHRA, CDR2 YSYEKL. Trimming took 3 bases from V and 2 from J; bases not matched to a gene: 11. There are 17 residues in the CDR3.

This chain links TRBV18 with TRBJ1-5; 8 bases line up with TRBD1. This CDR3 spans 14 amino acids. Germline CDR1 and CDR2: KGHSH and LQKENI. J gave up 7 bases and V 3 bases, and 5 bases lay outside the gene matches. The chain's CDR3 is CASSPGQGGQPQHF. The CDR3 nucleotides are TGTGCCAGCTCACCCGGACAGGGAGGCCAGCCCCAGCATTTT.

This clone was seen a few times. The rearrangement links TRBV7-8 to TRBJ1-3; D gene ambiguous. This CDR3 is 15 amino acids long. Germline V gives CDR1 SGHVS, CDR2 FQNEAQ. V was cut by 5 bases and J by 0 bases, with 11 bases left in between. The CDR3 sequence is CASSRDSSSGNTIYF. CDR3 DNA: TGTGCCAGCAGCCGAGACTCGAGCTCTGGAAACACCATATATTTT.

The CDR3 spells CASSGQGGANVLTF. The CDR3 DNA sequence: TGTGCCAGCAGTGGACAGGGTGGGGCCAACGTCCTGACTTTC. The chain has TRBV6-2 or TRBV6-3 and TRBJ2-6, with TRBD1 matching 8 bases. Germline trimming cut 5 bases from V and 3 bases from J; bases unmatched to any gene: 0. Germline V lookup: CDR1 MNHEY, CDR2 SVGEGT. The CDR3 is made up of 14 amino acids.

This chain uses TRBV10-3 with TRBJ1-6, with D possibly TRBD1 on 5 matching bases. The germline gives CDR1 ENHRY, CDR2 SYGVKD. V was trimmed by 0 bases and J by 8 bases, leaving 11 bases between them. This CDR3 comprises 15 residues. CDR3 DNA: TGTGCCATCAGTGAGTCCCAGGGAAGGCATTCACCCCTCCACTTT. This codes for CAISESQGRHSPLHF.

This clone has only a few counts. The V call is TRBV9, the J call TRBJ2-1; D may be TRBD2 (5 bases). The CDR3 is 14 amino acids. CDR1 and CDR2 (germline): SGDLS, YYNGEE. V lost 3 bases, J lost 4 bases, and 11 bases lay in between. The CDR3 here is CASSGTREYNEQFF. The CDR3 DNA reads as TGTGCCAGCAGCGGCACTAGGGAATACAATGAGCAGTTCTTC.

V is TRBV19 and J is TRBJ1-5; 11 positions agree with TRBD1. This CDR3 has 16 amino acids. Germline assignment: CDR1 LNHDA and CDR2 SQIVND (reference sequence). V lost 9 bases, J lost 0 bases, and 7 bases stayed unmatched. The CDR3 sequence: CASGQGALYSNQPQHF. CDR3 nucleotide sequence: TGTGCCAGCGGACAGGGGGCCCTTTATAGCAATCAGCCCCAGCATTTT.

The rearrangement joins TRBV27 to TRBJ1-5, with TRBD1 identical over 7 bases. CDR1 is MNHEY, CDR2 SMNVEV, per germline (reference sequence). J lost 3 bases, V lost 2 bases, and 1 base had no gene match. CDR3 length: 14 amino acids. CDR3 in DNA: TGTGCCAGCAGTTTAGGGACAGTCAATCAGCCCCAGCATTTT. Translation: CASSLGTVNQPQHF.

The chain has TRBV28 and TRBJ1-3; 8 nucleotides align to TRBD1. The CDR3 has 15 amino acids. Trimming at V came to 3 bases and at J to 3 bases, leaving 4 bases not matched to a gene. Looked up from germline, CDR1 is MDHEN and CDR2 is SYDVKM. The chain's CDR3 is CASSLTGVRGNTIYF. CDR3 coding DNA: TGTGCCAGCAGTTTGACAGGGGTGCGTGGAAACACCATATATTTT.

This clone was picked up a small number of times. V is TRBV28 and J is TRBJ1-2; 7 nucleotides line up with TRBD1. Germline values: CDR1 MDHEN, CDR2 SYDVKM. The CDR3 runs to 13 residues. V shed 4 bases, J shed 4 bases, and the junction held 3 bases outside the gene matches. The CDR3 DNA reads as TGTGCCAGCAGTTACAGGGGCACCTATGGCTACACCTTC. Translating it yields CASSYRGTYGYTF.

V usage is TRBV3-1 (or the pseudogene TRBV3-2) and J usage is TRBJ1-4, with unresolved D. V shed 1 base and J shed 6 bases, with 9 bases lying between them. CDR1 and CDR2 from the germline V gene are LGHDT and YNNKEL (reference sequence). This CDR3 is built from 14 residues. CDR3 in DNA: TGTGCCAGCAGCCAAGGTTGGCCAGATGAAAAACTGTTTTTT. It yields the protein CASSQGWPDEKLFF.

The chain employs TRBV7-9 and TRBJ2-2; TRBD2 agrees at 10 bases. The junction had 12 bases not matched to a gene; V was cut back by 2 bases and J by 3 bases. The length of the CDR3 is 19 residues. CDR1 and CDR2 from the germline V gene are SEHNR and FQNEAQ (reference sequence). DNA of the CDR3: TGTGCCAGCAGCTTAAGAAGGCGATACAGCGGGGGGGACACCGGGGAGCTGTTTTTT. Protein: CASSLRRRYSGGDTGELFF.

Ten or more counts support this clone. V gene TRBV2 combines with J gene TRBJ1-6; D is perhaps TRBD1 (5 bases). CDR1 SNHLY and CDR2 FYNNEI come from the germline V gene. The CDR3 loop spans 14 amino acids. V lost 3 bases and J lost 7, with 10 bases in between. The CDR3 reads CASSDRVGNSPLHF. CDR3 bases: TGTGCCAGCAGTGACAGGGTCGGAAATTCACCCCTCCACTTT.

The chain has TRBV14 and TRBJ1-1, with 9 bases lining up with TRBD1. Germline values: CDR1 SGHDN, CDR2 FVKESK. CDR3 length equals 18 residues. Germline trimming cut 1 base from V and 5 bases from J; bases unmatched to any gene: 14. In DNA, the CDR3 is TGTGCCAGCAGCCAAGGAACACAGGGGGCCCCAGGGGGGACTGAAGCTTTCTTT. As protein: CASSQGTQGAPGGTEAFF.

The chain has TRBV6-5 and TRBJ1-1; 12 nucleotides align to TRBD1. The CDR3 is 15 amino acids. With 6 bases clipped from V and 4 bases from J, the junction kept 6 bases outside the gene matches. Per germline, CDR1 MNHEY and CDR2 SVGAGI. CDR3 sequence: CASRRMGQGATEAFF. In nucleotides, the CDR3 is TGTGCCAGCAGAAGGATGGGACAGGGGGCCACTGAAGCTTTCTTT.

This clone was detected once. The chain has TRBV19 and TRBJ2-6; D gene uncertain. V dropped 2 bases and J dropped 0 bases, with 8 bases sitting between them. The CDR3 is made up of 16 amino acids. CDR1 is LNHDA and CDR2 is SQIVND in the germline V gene (reference sequence). The CDR3 bases are TGTGCCAGTAGTATATCAGGCAGCTCTGGGGCCAACGTCCTGACTTTC. Encoded protein: CASSISGSSGANVLTF. Full variable domain (outside the CDR3, taken from reference TRBV19 and TRBJ2-6): DGGITQSPKYLFRKEGQNVTLSCEQNLNHDAMYWYRQDPGQGLRLIYYSQIVNDFQKGDIAEGYSVSREKKESFPLTVTSAQKNPTAFYLCASSISGSSGANVLTFGAGSRLTVL.

The chain recombines TRBV25-1 with TRBJ2-1; TRBD1 might be the D (6 bases). The CDR3 sequence is 16 residues long. Trimming took off 5 bases at V and 8 bases at J, with 22 bases between the two ends. The germline CDR1 and CDR2 sequences are MGHDK and SYGVNS. This CDR3 reads CASSISVRGRGDEQFF. CDR3 sequence (DNA): TGTGCCAGCAGTATTTCAGTCAGGGGTCGAGGGGATGAGCAGTTCTTC.

This clone has just a few counts. The chain recombines TRBV5-4 with TRBJ2-3; D might be TRBD2 (5 bases). The CDR3 has 16 residues. The germline V gene encodes CDR1 SGHNT and CDR2 YYREEE (reference sequence). V was shortened by 3 bases and J by 2 bases, with 16 bases between the two germline ends. The CDR3 coding sequence is TGTGCCAGCAGCTGCGGGCCGTCCTGCCTCACAGATACGCAGTATTTT. It is translated as CASSCGPSCLTDTQYF. The variable domain in full, completed from reference TRBV5-4 and TRBJ2-3, reads ETGVTQSPTHLIKTRGQQVTLRCSSQSGHNTVSWYQQALGQGPQFIFQYYREEENGRGNFPPRFSGLQFPNYSSELNVNALELDDSALYLCASSCGPSCLTDTQYFGPGTRLTVL.

The chain is built from TRBV2 and TRBJ2-6; D gene ambiguous. Trimming took off 6 bases at V and 8 bases at J, with 5 bases between the two ends. The CDR3 is 11 amino acids. CDR1 is SNHLY and CDR2 is FYNNEI in the germline V gene. CDR3 DNA sequence: TGTGCCAGCAGCCTTACCAACGTCCTGACTTTC. Its protein product is CASSLTNVLTF.

The chain has TRBV7-3 and TRBJ1-2; 8 bases fit TRBD1. The V and J ends lost 5 bases and 2 bases, in that order; junction bases with no gene match: 7. The CDR3 extends over 15 amino acids. The germline V gene has CDR1 SGHTA and CDR2 FQGTGA. DNA of the CDR3: TGTGCCAGCAGCGCTACAGGGGGGAACAACTATGGCTACACCTTC. Protein sequence: CASSATGGNNYGYTF.

The chain links TRBV2 to TRBJ2-5, with 10 bases identical to TRBD2. V lost 4 bases to trimming and J lost 4 bases; unmatched junction nucleotides: 6. The V gene's germline CDR1 is SNHLY and CDR2 FYNNEI. CDR3 length: 15 residues. The CDR3 region has the DNA TGTGCCAGCAGTGCTGAGCGGGGGGGCTTAGAGACCCAGTACTTC. This translates into CASSAERGGLETQYF.

The V and J genes are TRBV29-1 and TRBJ2-2; the match to TRBD2 covers 11 bases. Germline CDR1 reads SQVTM; CDR2 reads ANQGSEA. This CDR3 is built from 20 residues. V gave up 3 bases and J gave up 1 base; unmatched junction bases: 16. CDR3 sequence reads: CSVDTGKASGTSGNTGELFF. As DNA, the CDR3 is TGCAGCGTTGATACAGGGAAGGCCTCCGGGACTAGCGGGAACACCGGGGAGCTGTTTTTT.

The chain couples TRBV14 to TRBJ1-4; D perhaps matches TRBD1 (5 bases). Germline V lookup: CDR1 SGHDN, CDR2 FVKESK. This CDR3 is built from 16 residues. With 2 bases removed from V and 5 bases from J, the gap between germline ends came to 15 bases. CDR3 residues: CASSQLSRAPNEKLFF. DNA for the CDR3: TGTGCCAGCAGCCAACTGAGCAGGGCACCAAATGAAAAACTGTTTTTT. Based on the CDR3 plus reference TRBV14 and TRBJ1-4, the full variable domain is EAGVTQFPSHSVIEKGQTVTLRCDPISGHDNLYWYRRVMGKEIKFLLHFVKESKQDESGMPNNRFLAERTGGTYSTLKVQPAELEDSGVYFCASSQLSRAPNEKLFFGSGTQLSVL.

The J gene is TRBJ1-1, the V gene TRBV19, with TRBD1 matching 10 bases. Germline lookup yields CDR1 LNHDA and CDR2 SQIVND (reference sequence). The CDR3 is 13 amino acids. V lost 6 bases and J lost 5; bases outside the gene matches: 3. CDR3 bases: TGTGCCAGTAGGACAGGGGGCCGAACTGAAGCTTTCTTT. Protein: CASRTGGRTEAFF.

V is TRBV5-1 and J is TRBJ2-2; 8 bases line up with TRBD2. V lost 4 bases, J lost 8 bases, and 7 bases stayed unmatched. Germline V lookup: CDR1 SGHRS, CDR2 YFSETQ. The CDR3 is made up of 14 amino acids. The DNA for the CDR3 is TGCGCCAGCAGCCAACTTAGCGGGGTTGGGGAGCTGTTTTTT. This codes for CASSQLSGVGELFF.

The V gene is TRBV27, the J gene TRBJ1-5, with a tentative D call TRBD1 (5 bases). Per germline, CDR1 MNHEY and CDR2 SMNVEV (reference sequence). V was pared by 5 bases and J by 2 bases, with 10 bases between. The CDR3 spans 14 residues. CDR3 sequence: CASSRGQGNQPQHF. DNA of the CDR3: TGTGCCAGCAGTAGGGGTCAAGGCAATCAGCCCCAGCATTTT.

This clone was seen more than once but under ten times. The genes are TRBV5-1 and TRBJ2-6, with unresolved D. The CDR3 contains 15 residues. Trimming shortened V by 4 bases and J by 0 bases, and 8 bases separated the two germline ends. CDR1 is SGHRS and CDR2 is YFSETQ in the germline V gene. The CDR3 nucleotides are TGCGCCAGCAGCCTCTACAGCTCTGGGGCCAACGTCCTGACTTTC. Encoded protein: CASSLYSSGANVLTF. The full variable domain, in which reference TRBV5-1 and TRBJ2-6 provide the parts outside the CDR3, is KAGVTQTPRYLIKTRGQQVTLSCSPISGHRSVSWYQQTPGQGLQFLFEYFSETQRNKGNFPGRFSGRQFSNSRSEMNVSTLELGDSALYLCASSLYSSGANVLTFGAGSRLTVL.

The J gene is TRBJ2-2, the V gene TRBV3-1 (or the pseudogene TRBV3-2); D unclear. Germline CDR1 LGHDT, CDR2 YNNKEL (reference sequence). CDR3 size: 18 residues. V shed 8 bases and J shed 6 bases, with 28 bases lying between them. The DNA for the CDR3 is TGTGCCAGCGAACCTAACCAAAGACCCAGGCGCCACTCCGGGGAGCTGTTTTTT. This codes for CASEPNQRPRRHSGELFF.

The chain uses TRBV19 and TRBJ2-7; maybe TRBD2 (6 bases). The CDR3 covers 13 residues. Trimming took 4 bases from V and 4 from J, leaving 11 bases between them. The germline V gene encodes CDR1 LNHDA and CDR2 SQIVND (reference sequence). The CDR3 nucleotides read TGTGCCAGTAGTACCCGGGAGTTATACGAGCAGTACTTC. This sequence encodes CASSTRELYEQYF.

The rearrangement uses TRBV11-2 and TRBJ1-3; D is unclear. CDR3 length: 14 amino acids. The germline CDR1 and CDR2 sequences are SGHAT and FQNNGV. The germline V and J ends were trimmed by 3 bases and 0 bases, with 6 bases remaining between them. The CDR3 coding sequence is TGTGCCAGCAGCTTTCCTTTCTCTGGAAACACCATATATTTT. Translating gives CASSFPFSGNTIYF.

This chain connects TRBV12-5 to TRBJ2-3; 7 positions agree with TRBD2. Germline CDR1 reads LGHNT; CDR2 reads FRNRAP. V gave up 6 bases and J gave up 3 bases; unmatched junction bases: 6. This CDR3 has 14 residues. The CDR3 reads CASGLWRGTDTQYF. In nucleotides, the CDR3 is TGTGCTAGTGGCCTCTGGCGGGGGACAGATACGCAGTATTTT. Filled out from reference TRBV12-5 and TRBJ2-3, the complete variable domain reads DARVTQTPRHKVTEMGQEVTMRCQPILGHNTVFWYRQTMMQGLELLAYFRNRAPLDDSGMPKDRFSAEMPDATLATLKIQPSEPRDSAVYFCASGLWRGTDTQYFGPGTRLTVL.